Listed below are T cell receptor beta chains from one sample, sequenced in a study of neurological immune-mediated disorders. TCRdb ran MiXCR on the 5' RACE reads and lists one entry per CDR3 protein. The table has 90,000 to 100,000 distinct CDR3 sequences, around 3.3% seen once. The material sequenced was PBMCs. The receptors were gathered from a woman under 30 with multiple sclerosis. Both conserved end residues are part of each CDR3. D genes are given only for firm matches. Clone size reads once, few, many, or a class if the clone is expanded.

clone size: many; V gene: TRBV12-3/TRBV12-4; D gene: .; J gene: TRBJ2-1; CDR3 protein: CASSFFAGAINEQFF; CDR3 DNA: TGTGCCAGCAGTTTCTTTGCGGGGGCCATCAATGAGCAGTTCTTC
clone size: many; V gene: TRBV20-1; D gene: .; J gene: TRBJ2-7; CDR3 protein: CSARDPSTDYEQYF; CDR3 DNA: TGCAGTGCTAGAGATCCTAGCACGGACTACGAGCAGTACTTC
clone size: many; V gene: TRBV16; D gene: TRBD1; J gene: TRBJ1-2; CDR3 protein: CASSLAWTGGVYGYTF; CDR3 DNA: TGTGCCAGCAGCCTCGCCTGGACAGGGGGCGTTTATGGCTACACCTTC
clone size: many; V gene: TRBV20-1; D gene: TRBD1; J gene: TRBJ1-6; CDR3 protein: CSASRPPTGSYNSPLHF; CDR3 DNA: TGCAGTGCTAGTAGGCCCCCGACAGGGTCCTATAATTCACCCCTCCACTTT
clone size: many; V gene: TRBV6-5; D gene: .; J gene: TRBJ2-7; CDR3 protein: CASRGGFSSSYEQYF; CDR3 DNA: TGTGCCAGCAGGGGAGGTTTTTCGAGCTCCTACGAGCAGTACTTC
clone size: many; V gene: TRBV18; D gene: .; J gene: TRBJ2-3; CDR3 protein: CASSPRTAFGDTQYF; CDR3 DNA: TGTGCCAGCTCACCGAGGACAGCCTTTGGAGATACGCAGTATTTT
clone size: few; V gene: TRBV6-5; D gene: TRBD1; J gene: TRBJ1-2; CDR3 protein: CASSYSGGTGNRYGYTF; CDR3 DNA: TGTGCCAGCAGTTACTCCGGCGGGACAGGGAACCGCTATGGCTACACCTTC
clone size: many; V gene: TRBV5-1; D gene: TRBD2; J gene: TRBJ2-1; CDR3 protein: CASSLARGGVQNEQFF; CDR3 DNA: TGCGCCAGCAGCTTGGCCCGCGGGGGGGTCCAGAATGAGCAGTTCTTC
clone size: many; V gene: TRBV2; D gene: .; J gene: TRBJ1-1; CDR3 protein: CASRQRMMNTEAFF; CDR3 DNA: TGTGCCAGCAGACAAAGAATGATGAACACTGAAGCTTTCTTT
clone size: many; V gene: TRBV6-5; D gene: .; J gene: TRBJ2-2; CDR3 protein: CASSYPKYGGSATGELFF; CDR3 DNA: TGTGCCAGCAGTTACCCAAAGTATGGGGGTTCGGCCACCGGGGAGCTGTTTTTT
clone size: many; V gene: TRBV12-3/TRBV12-4; D gene: TRBD1; J gene: TRBJ1-2; CDR3 protein: CASSPRGTNYGYTF; CDR3 DNA: TGTGCCAGCAGCCCCAGGGGGACAAACTATGGCTACACCTTC
clone size: many; V gene: TRBV12-3/TRBV12-4; D gene: TRBD1; J gene: TRBJ2-7; CDR3 protein: CASRGTGNEQYF; CDR3 DNA: TGTGCCAGCAGGGGGACAGGCAACGAGCAGTACTTC
clone size: few; V gene: TRBV6-6; D gene: .; J gene: TRBJ2-6; CDR3 protein: CASSDRNTGANVLTF; CDR3 DNA: TGTGCCAGCAGTGACAGAAACACTGGGGCCAACGTCCTGACTTTC
clone size: many; V gene: TRBV11-2; D gene: .; J gene: TRBJ1-1; CDR3 protein: CASSRGREGAFF; CDR3 DNA: TGTGCCAGCAGCAGAGGTCGGGAGGGAGCTTTCTTT
clone size: many; V gene: TRBV6-5; D gene: TRBD2; J gene: TRBJ2-1; CDR3 protein: CASSYSGLAGLQSYNEQFF; CDR3 DNA: TGTGCCAGCAGCTACTCGGGACTAGCGGGGCTCCAATCCTACAATGAGCAGTTCTTC
clone size: many; V gene: TRBV2; D gene: .; J gene: TRBJ1-5; CDR3 protein: CASSTLAGRRNQPQHF; CDR3 DNA: TGTGCCAGCAGTACGTTAGCAGGGAGAAGGAATCAGCCCCAGCATTTT
clone size: many; V gene: TRBV2; D gene: TRBD1; J gene: TRBJ1-4; CDR3 protein: CASSSQGAIGEKLFF; CDR3 DNA: TGTGCCAGCAGTTCACAGGGGGCGATTGGTGAAAAACTGTTTTTT
clone size: many; V gene: TRBV12-3/TRBV12-4; D gene: .; J gene: TRBJ1-1; CDR3 protein: CASSLFGNTEAFF; CDR3 DNA: TGTGCCAGCAGTTTGTTCGGGAACACTGAAGCTTTCTTT
clone size: few; V gene: TRBV4-1; D gene: .; J gene: TRBJ1-1; CDR3 protein: CASSQGSGMNTEAFF; CDR3 DNA: TGCGCCAGCAGCCAAGGATCGGGGATGAACACTGAAGCTTTCTTT
clone size: many; V gene: TRBV25-1; D gene: .; J gene: TRBJ1-2; CDR3 protein: CASSEGTGKYHGYTF; CDR3 DNA: TGTGCCAGCAGTGAAGGAACAGGGAAGTATCATGGCTACACCTTC
clone size: many; V gene: TRBV5-1; D gene: TRBD1; J gene: TRBJ2-3; CDR3 protein: CASSPPGQGLTDTQYF; CDR3 DNA: TGCGCCAGCAGCCCGCCGGGACAGGGACTGACGGATACGCAGTATTTT
clone size: many; V gene: TRBV18; D gene: .; J gene: TRBJ2-3; CDR3 protein: CASSPRQLSTDTQYF; CDR3 DNA: TGTGCCAGCTCACCGCGACAGCTAAGCACAGATACGCAGTATTTT
clone size: medium-sized; V gene: TRBV20-1; D gene: .; J gene: TRBJ1-4; CDR3 protein: CSATEGATNEKLFF; CDR3 DNA: TGCAGTGCTACAGAGGGGGCAACTAATGAAAAACTGTTTTTT
clone size: many; V gene: TRBV6-5; D gene: TRBD1; J gene: TRBJ2-7; CDR3 protein: CASSYSGGDSYEQYF; CDR3 DNA: TGTGCCAGCAGTTACTCAGGGGGCGATTCCTACGAGCAGTACTTC
clone size: many; V gene: TRBV28; D gene: .; J gene: TRBJ2-7; CDR3 protein: CASTERGDIYEQYF; CDR3 DNA: TGTGCCAGCACCGAAAGGGGGGATATTTACGAGCAGTACTTC
clone size: many; V gene: TRBV11-2; D gene: .; J gene: TRBJ1-1; CDR3 protein: CASRSANTEAFF; CDR3 DNA: TGTGCCAGCAGAAGCGCTAACACTGAAGCTTTCTTT
clone size: many; V gene: TRBV5-6; D gene: TRBD1; J gene: TRBJ2-4; CDR3 protein: CASSWTGVAKNIQYF; CDR3 DNA: TGTGCCAGCAGCTGGACAGGGGTAGCCAAAAACATTCAGTACTTC
clone size: many; V gene: TRBV5-6; D gene: TRBD1; J gene: TRBJ1-1; CDR3 protein: CASSPAQTGGEAFF; CDR3 DNA: TGTGCCAGCAGCCCAGCCCAAACAGGGGGTGAAGCTTTCTTT
clone size: many; V gene: TRBV6-5; D gene: TRBD1; J gene: TRBJ2-3; CDR3 protein: CASSNFDRETQYF; CDR3 DNA: TGTGCCAGCAGTAACTTCGACAGGGAAACGCAGTATTTT
clone size: many; V gene: TRBV20-1; D gene: TRBD1; J gene: TRBJ2-7; CDR3 protein: CSARAPTGGEQYF; CDR3 DNA: TGCAGTGCTAGAGCCCCGACAGGGGGCGAGCAGTACTTC
clone size: many; V gene: TRBV5-1; D gene: TRBD2; J gene: TRBJ2-1; CDR3 protein: CASSSRLAGGYNEQFF; CDR3 DNA: TGCGCCAGCAGCTCACGACTAGCGGGGGGCTACAATGAGCAGTTCTTC
clone size: many; V gene: TRBV2; D gene: .; J gene: TRBJ2-1; CDR3 protein: CASIQDRYDEQFF; CDR3 DNA: TGTGCCAGCATCCAGGACAGATACGATGAGCAGTTCTTC
clone size: many; V gene: TRBV5-1; D gene: TRBD2; J gene: TRBJ2-2; CDR3 protein: CASSLAGSGGAGTGELFF; CDR3 DNA: TGCGCCAGCAGCTTGGCCGGCAGCGGGGGGGCAGGCACCGGGGAGCTGTTTTTT